These 25 T cell receptor beta chains came from one sample sequenced in a study of T-cell reconstitution after alpha-beta-depleted transplantation in children. TCRbeta library construction was performed incorporating unique molecular identifiers. Using its own MiXCR run on the PCR reads, TCRdb lists one record per CDR3 protein. Seen here are hundreds of thousands of distinct CDR3 sequences, approximately 20% observed once, and the top ten hold approximately 3%. The sequences come from PBMCs from the stem cell graft donor, collected from the stem cell graft. The receptors shown here come from a human donor who donated a stem cell graft to a child with acute lymphoblastic leukemia.

In this sample, this clonotype turned up a few times. The rearrangement uses TRBV12-3 or TRBV12-4 and TRBJ1-4; TRBD1 agrees at 7 bases. The CDR3 has 15 amino acids. J was trimmed by 7 bases and V by 2 bases; bases with no gene match: 7. The CDR3 nucleotides read TGTGCCAGCAGTTTAACGACAGGGAGGCTTGAAAAACTGTTTTTT. This gives the protein CASSLTTGRLEKLFF.

This rearrangement joins TRBV29-1 to TRBJ2-7, with 7 positions matching TRBD1. Germline assignment: CDR1 SQVTM and CDR2 ANQGSEA. CDR3 length equals 13 residues. J lost 3 bases, V lost 6 bases, and 8 bases had no gene match. In DNA, the CDR3 is TGCAGCGTAGAGACAGGGAGCCACTACGAGCAGTACTTC. It yields the protein CSVETGSHYEQYF.

The chain is built from TRBV29-1 and TRBJ2-1, with 11 bases identical to TRBD2. Germline trimming cut 7 bases from V and 4 bases from J; bases unmatched to any gene: 6. The germline CDR1 and CDR2 sequences are SQVTM and ANQGSEA. CDR3 length: 14 residues. Written as DNA, the CDR3 is TGCAGCGCTGGACTAGCGGGTCAATACAATGAGCAGTTCTTC. The encoded protein is CSAGLAGQYNEQFF.

A single count supports this clonotype. The gene calls are TRBV11-2 and TRBJ2-5; no clear D gene. V lost 6 bases, J lost 2 bases, and 16 bases lay in between. The length of the CDR3 is 15 residues. Germline V CDR1 and CDR2: SGHAT, FQNNGV. The CDR3: CASRSGRRIQETQYF. The CDR3 region has the DNA TGTGCCAGCAGATCTGGAAGAAGAATACAAGAGACCCAGTACTTC.

This clonotype was counted only a few times. This sequence joins TRBV12-3 or TRBV12-4 and TRBJ2-2, with 7 bases lining up with TRBD2. This CDR3 comprises 16 residues. V lost 6 bases to trimming and J lost 2 bases; unmatched junction nucleotides: 9. The CDR3 nucleotides read TGTGCCAGCAGGGAGGGTAGCGGGTATAACACCGGGGAGCTGTTTTTT. This gives the protein CASREGSGYNTGELFF.

The chain employs TRBV19 and TRBJ1-5; D is ambiguous. V lost 3 bases, J lost 6 bases, and 12 bases lay in between. This CDR3 has 14 amino acids. From germline, CDR1 is LNHDA and CDR2 SQIVND (reference sequence). CDR3 coding DNA: TGTGCCAGTAGTATCGGGGTTATCAGTCAGCCCCAGCATTTT. This codes for CASSIGVISQPQHF.

In its sample, this clonotype was seen many times. V is TRBV5-6 and J is TRBJ1-2; D might be TRBD1 (5 bases). This CDR3 contains 15 residues. V lost 5 bases to trimming and J lost 3 bases, with 17 bases between them. Germline CDR1 SGHDT, CDR2 YYEEEE. DNA of the CDR3: TGTGCCAGCAGGGTCCTCGCGGGGGGGTACTATGGCTACACCTTC. Amino acids: CASRVLAGGYYGYTF.

V is TRBV9 and J is TRBJ2-7, with D perhaps TRBD2 (6 bases). From germline, CDR1 is SGDLS and CDR2 YYNGEE. Trimming stripped 0 bases from V and 0 bases from J, with 16 bases between. CDR3 size: 17 residues. The CDR3 sequence is CASSVGEAGASSYEQYF. The DNA for the CDR3 is TGTGCCAGCAGCGTAGGGGAGGCGGGCGCGAGCTCCTACGAGCAGTACTTC.

DNA of the CDR3: TGTGCCAGCAGCTTCAGGGGGGCGAGGAGCTACACCTTC. As protein: CASSFRGARSYTF. This chain connects TRBV7-8 to TRBJ1-2; TRBD1 matches at 7 bases. V was pared by 3 bases and J by 9 bases, with 7 bases of the junction left unmatched. This CDR3 has 13 amino acids. Germline loops: CDR1 SGHVS, CDR2 FQNEAQ.

Only a few counts were recorded for this clonotype. The chain recombines TRBV11-2 with TRBJ2-7, with D uncertain. CDR3 length: 14 residues. From germline, CDR1 is SGHAT and CDR2 FQNNGV. Trimming pared 1 base from V and 3 bases from J, leaving 10 bases between. The CDR3 bases are TGTGCCAGCAGCTTAGGGGGATTCTTCTACGAGCAGTACTTC. Translated: CASSLGGFFYEQYF.

This clonotype has only a few counts. J is TRBJ2-1 and V is TRBV16, with a possible D match to TRBD2 (6 bases). Looked up from germline, CDR1 is KGHSY and CDR2 is FQNENV. The CDR3 length is 18 residues. Trimming removed 4 bases at V and 12 bases at J, with 31 bases between. CDR3 DNA sequence: TGTGCCAGCAGCCCACATTTAAGTTCTGCTAAGCCAGAGGAGGGGCAGTTCTTC. It specifies CASSPHLSSAKPEEGQFF. The complete variable domain, with remaining parts taken from reference TRBV16 and TRBJ2-1, reads GEEVAQTPKHLVRGEGQKAKLYCAPIKGHSYVFWYQQVLKNEFKFLISFQNENVFDETGMPKERFSAKCLPNSPCSLEIQATKLEDSAVYFCASSPHLSSAKPEEGQFFGPGTRLTVL.

The chain joins TRBV29-1 to TRBJ2-1; 9 nucleotides align to TRBD2. CDR1 is SQVTM and CDR2 is ANQGSEA in the germline V gene. With 1 base clipped from V and 5 bases from J, the junction kept 3 bases outside the gene matches. CDR3 length: 14 residues. CDR3: CSVEAERGDNEQFF. The CDR3 DNA sequence: TGCAGCGTTGAAGCTGAGCGGGGGGACAATGAGCAGTTCTTC.

V is TRBV28 and J is TRBJ2-7, with D uncertain. Germline V gene lookup returns CDR1 MDHEN and CDR2 SYDVKM. The CDR3 runs 15 residues. V was trimmed by 3 bases and J by 0 bases, leaving 12 bases between them. CDR3 DNA: TGTGCCAGCAGTTTCCCGGGTCTGCCCTCCTACGAGCAGTACTTC. Translation: CASSFPGLPSYEQYF.

The chain employs TRBV2 and TRBJ2-1; 7 bases align to TRBD1. Trimming cost V 8 bases and J 7 bases; bases outside gene matches: 8. Germline loops: CDR1 SNHLY, CDR2 FYNNEI. The CDR3 is 13 residues long. CDR3 loop: CASHRQGGNEQFF. The CDR3 DNA follows: TGTGCCAGCCACAGACAGGGCGGGAATGAGCAGTTCTTC. Variable domain in full (rest from reference TRBV2 and TRBJ2-1): EPEVTQTPSHQVTQMGQEVILRCVPISNHLYFYWYRQILGQKVEFLVSFYNNEISEKSEIFDDQFSVERPDGSNFTLKIRSTKLEDSAMYFCASHRQGGNEQFFGPGTRLTVL.

This clonotype occurred a few times. V and J are TRBV6-1 and TRBJ1-4; TRBD1 matches 10 bases. The germline gives CDR1 MNHNS, CDR2 SASEGT. This CDR3 has 19 residues. Trimming removed 5 bases from V and 0 bases from J; junction bases left unmatched: 12. The CDR3 DNA reads as TGTGCCAGCAGTCCGTCGACAGGGGGCGGGTGGGCAACTAATGAAAAACTGTTTTTT. Translating gives CASSPSTGGGWATNEKLFF.

This clonotype was seen more than once but under ten times. This rearrangement joins TRBV20-1 to TRBJ2-5, with unresolved D. The germline V gene encodes CDR1 DFQATT and CDR2 SNEGSKA (reference sequence). This CDR3 is 13 amino acids long. V lost 6 bases to trimming and J lost 1 base, with 12 bases between them. The chain's CDR3 is CSAPTNPQETQYF. CDR3 DNA sequence: TGCAGTGCCCCAACCAATCCCCAAGAGACCCAGTACTTC.

The rearrangement links TRBV27 to TRBJ2-5, with 9 bases that match TRBD2. V trimming: 5 bases; J trimming: 5 bases; junction bases outside the gene matches: 12. This CDR3 has 16 amino acids. CDR1 is MNHEY, CDR2 SMNVEV, per germline (reference sequence). The CDR3 is CASSLRGTSKSETQYF. DNA for the CDR3: TGTGCCAGCAGTCTAAGGGGGACTAGCAAGTCCGAGACCCAGTACTTC.

Notes on this clonotype: At one end the junction does not follow the germline gene, possibly because of a read error. This chain connects TRBV7-9 to TRBJ2-3, with 8 nucleotides matching TRBD2. The CDR3 loop spans 11 amino acids. Germline V lookup: CDR1 SEHNR, CDR2 FQNEAQ (reference sequence). The CDR3 DNA follows: TGCACCAGCGGGAGAGCAGATACGCAGTATTTT. Protein: CTSGRADTQYF.

This clonotype has only a few counts. This sequence joins TRBV3-1 and TRBJ1-1; a possible D gene is TRBD1 (5 bases). The V gene's germline CDR1 is LGHDT and CDR2 YNNKEL (reference sequence). CDR3 size: 15 residues. V was cut by 0 bases and J by 4 bases, with 12 bases left in between. The CDR3 sequence: CASSQEGVGSTEAFF. In nucleotides, the CDR3 is TGTGCCAGCAGCCAAGAAGGGGTCGGAAGCACTGAAGCTTTCTTT.

This clonotype appeared a few times. This chain links TRBV5-1 with TRBJ2-1; 9 bases agree with TRBD1. V was pared by 4 bases and J by 1 base, with 6 bases of the junction left unmatched. CDR1 SGHRS and CDR2 YFSETQ come from the germline V gene. CDR3 length: 16 amino acids. The CDR3 nucleotides read TGCGCCAGCAGCCCATGGACAGGGGAGTCCTACAATGAGCAGTTCTTC. This gives the protein CASSPWTGESYNEQFF.

This chain joins TRBV7-2 and TRBJ1-1; TRBD1 is a possible D gene (5 bases). This CDR3 has 15 residues. The V end was cut by 1 base, the J end by 0 bases, with 9 bases between. CDR1 is SGHTA, CDR2 FQGNSA, per germline. For the CDR3, the DNA is TGTGCCAGCAGCTTAGGGAGGGGATTGAACACTGAAGCTTTCTTT. This encodes CASSLGRGLNTEAFF.

This chain joins TRBV5-1 and TRBJ1-2, with D perhaps matching TRBD1 (6 bases). The V end was cut by 4 bases, the J end by 5 bases, with 15 bases between. The CDR3 runs to 14 residues. The germline CDR1 and CDR2 sequences are SGHRS and YFSETQ. CDR3 coding DNA: TGCGCCAGCAGCCAGGACAGTTCCCCTTATGGCTACACCTTC. Protein: CASSQDSSPYGYTF.

The CDR3, as DNA: TGTGCCAGCAGCGGATCAGCCTTCACAGATACGCAGTATTTT. Amino acid sequence: CASSGSAFTDTQYF. The chain recombines TRBV9 with TRBJ2-3; D ambiguous. V lost 3 bases to trimming and J lost 2 bases, with 10 bases between them. The CDR3 loop spans 14 amino acids. The germline V gene has CDR1 SGDLS and CDR2 YYNGEE.

V gene TRBV27 combines with J gene TRBJ2-3, with 8 bases identical to TRBD1. This CDR3 spans 18 amino acids. Germline CDR1 and CDR2: MNHEY and SMNVEV (reference sequence). Trimming took 3 bases from V and 2 from J; bases not matched to a gene: 13. This CDR3 reads CASSFRRTGNKLTDTQYF. CDR3 DNA: TGTGCCAGCAGTTTCCGTCGGACAGGGAATAAACTCACAGATACGCAGTATTTT.

The V gene is TRBV6-1, the J gene TRBJ2-1, with D hard to call. The germline V gene has CDR1 MNHNS and CDR2 SASEGT. Trimming removed 0 bases at V and 2 bases at J, with 5 bases between. The CDR3 extends over 14 amino acids. CDR3 DNA sequence: TGTGCCAGCAGTGAAGCGCCAGCCTACAATGAGCAGTTCTTC. As protein: CASSEAPAYNEQFF.